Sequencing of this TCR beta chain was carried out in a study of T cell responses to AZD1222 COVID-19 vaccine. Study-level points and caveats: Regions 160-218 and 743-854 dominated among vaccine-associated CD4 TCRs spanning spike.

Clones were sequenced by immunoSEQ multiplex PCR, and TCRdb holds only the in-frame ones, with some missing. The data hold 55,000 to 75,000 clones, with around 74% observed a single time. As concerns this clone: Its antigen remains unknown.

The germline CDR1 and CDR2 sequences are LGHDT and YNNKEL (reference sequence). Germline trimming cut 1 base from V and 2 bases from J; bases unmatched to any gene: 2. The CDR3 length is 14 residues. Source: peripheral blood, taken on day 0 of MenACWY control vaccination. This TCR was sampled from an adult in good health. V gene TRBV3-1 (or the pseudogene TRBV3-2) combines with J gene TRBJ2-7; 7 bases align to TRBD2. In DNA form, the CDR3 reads TGTGCCAGCAGCCAAGGACTAGCCGCCTACGAGCAGTACTTC. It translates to CASSQGLAAYEQYF.